This T cell receptor (beta chain) emerged from a study of shared clonotypes between healthy human individuals. Study results and limitations: Only a few donors were included, so the genetic and exposure-history diversity represented was limited.

It was 200 ng DNA, 25,000 to 35,000 T cell genomes, that sorted-subset replicate PCRs used. This table comes from immunoSEQ multiplex PCR, and its TCRdb copy is limited to in-frame clones, with some not included. The sample lists 2,100,000 or so clones; almost 96% were seen once. CDR1 and CDR2 (germline): MGHRA, YSYEKL. There are 15 residues in the CDR3. V shed 4 bases and J 3 bases; nucleotides not matched to a gene: 6. About this clone itself: Its target is not known.

Adult Caucasians living in Nashville, Tennessee made up all of the donors. This TCR came from a man aged 18 to 30 in good health. Sequenced input: naive CD4+ T cells sorted from blood. Subset defined: CD45RA+ positively selected. The V gene is TRBV4-1, the J gene TRBJ2-3; 8 nucleotides agree with TRBD1. CDR3 sequence reads: CASSRYGQGTDTQYF. Here the CDR3 DNA reads TGCGCCAGCAGCCGCTACGGACAGGGAACAGATACGCAGTATTTT.